This TCR beta chain was identified in a study of PD-1 blockade in classical Hodgkin lymphoma. Across the study: Nivolumab was administered to patients intravenously at 3 mg/kg every 2 weeks. Study outcomes and limitations: After ASCT, patients who started nivolumab under 1 year later were excluded. Differences between repertoires have undefined causes, possibly disease activity or prior therapy.

Sequenced by immunoSEQ multiplex PCR; TCRdb stores in-frame clones only, minus some. The table includes approximately 21,000 clones, 70% to 85% detected once. On this clone: Its target is not known.

The patients all showed relapse after autologous stem cell transplantation, while their brentuximab vedotin exposure varied. Germline V lookup: CDR1 LGHNA, CDR2 YSLEER. CDR3 length: 14 amino acids. V shed 4 bases, J shed 8 bases, and the junction held 7 bases outside the gene matches. The rearrangement uses TRBV4-3 and TRBJ2-1, with 8 bases lining up with TRBD2. This clonotype was sampled from a human donor with classical Hodgkin lymphoma. Sequencing was performed on peripheral blood mononuclear cells (PBMCs), taken at baseline. The CDR3 region is CASSPNSGGHEQFF. The DNA for the CDR3 is TGCGCCAGCAGCCCTAACAGCGGGGGCCATGAGCAGTTCTTC.